This TCR beta chain was found in a study of blood T cells in healthy people across ages. This CDR3 spans 16 amino acids. Germline CDR1 SGDLS, CDR2 YYNGEE. V shed 0 bases and J shed 8 bases, with 17 bases lying between them. With a J-beta primer mix and a sample-barcoded 5' primer, a second PCR ran about 7 to 11 cycles. TCRdb ran MiXCR on the 5' RACE reads and lists one entry per CDR3 protein. The sample records some 1.1 million distinct CDR3 sequences, 30% to 40% being singletons. The receptor was isolated from a man aged 18 to 35 in good health. The chain combines TRBV9 with TRBJ1-4, with D possibly being TRBD1 (5 bases). The sample taken for sequencing was blood. The CDR3: CASSVAPGGRPEKLFF. CDR3 bases: TGTGCCAGCAGCGTAGCCCCGGGGGGACGGCCCGAAAAACTGTTTTTT.